Shown below are 8 T cell receptor beta chains from a single sample sequenced in a study of CD8 T cells in Susac syndrome. Reverse transcription of roughly 0.5 to 1 ug RNA was carried out with random hexamers. Using its own MiXCR run on the immunoSEQ multiplex PCR reads, TCRdb lists one record per CDR3 protein. Found here are about 130,000 distinct CDR3 sequences, around 91% of them singletons; the top ten hold 0.24%. The sequenced sample was CD8+ T cells from PBMCs. Receptors were obtained from a human donor with multiple sclerosis.

The chain carries TRBV30 and TRBJ2-1; D call uncertain. V lost 1 base and J lost 4, with 11 bases in between. CDR1 and CDR2 (germline): GTSNPN, SVGIG (reference sequence). CDR3 size: 14 residues. Written as DNA, the CDR3 is TGTGCCTGGAGTGGGACGGAGCTTTACAATGAGCAGTTCTTC. The encoded protein is CAWSGTELYNEQFF.

The chain combines TRBV19 with TRBJ1-1; no clear D. The CDR3 runs to 13 residues. Trimming left V 1 base short and J 3 bases short, with 6 bases between. The germline V gene has CDR1 LNHDA and CDR2 SQIVND (reference sequence). The CDR3 sequence is CASSIGGDTEAFF. The CDR3, as DNA: TGTGCCAGTAGTATAGGTGGGGACACTGAAGCTTTCTTT. Complete variable domain (other parts from reference TRBV19 and TRBJ1-1): DGGITQSPKYLFRKEGQNVTLSCEQNLNHDAMYWYRQDPGQGLRLIYYSQIVNDFQKGDIAEGYSVSREKKESFPLTVTSAQKNPTAFYLCASSIGGDTEAFFGQGTRLTVV.

CDR3 sequence: CASSARLAGDHEQFF. CDR3 nucleotide sequence: TGTGCCAGCAGCGCCCGACTAGCGGGAGATCATGAGCAGTTCTTC. J is TRBJ2-1 and V is TRBV12-3 or TRBV12-4; 12 nucleotides agree with TRBD2. After removal of 6 bases from V and 8 bases from J, the junction contained 8 bases not matched to a gene. This CDR3 is built from 15 residues.

The rearrangement joins TRBV7-8 to TRBJ2-2, with 12 bases lining up with TRBD2. The CDR3 has 19 amino acids. CDR1 and CDR2 (germline): SGHVS, FQNEAQ. V shed 4 bases, J shed 0 bases, and the junction held 9 bases outside the gene matches. CDR3 coding DNA: TGTGCCAGCAGCTCGCCCCGACTAGCGGGGGTAGCGAACACCGGGGAGCTGTTTTTT. Its protein is CASSSPRLAGVANTGELFF.

The chain joins TRBV27 to TRBJ2-6; D is unresolved. Trimming shortened V by 3 bases and J by 0 bases, and 6 bases separated the two germline ends. The CDR3 is 15 residues long. Germline V lookup: CDR1 MNHEY, CDR2 SMNVEV (reference sequence). This chain's CDR3 is CASSFGDSGANVLTF. In DNA form, the CDR3 reads TGTGCCAGCAGTTTTGGGGACTCTGGGGCCAACGTCCTGACTTTC.

J is TRBJ2-1 and V is TRBV4-2; either TRBD1 or TRBD2 may fit D (6 bases each). Germline V gene lookup returns CDR1 LGHNA and CDR2 YNFKEQ. V lost 5 bases and J lost 7, with 18 bases in between. There are 15 residues in the CDR3. CDR3 region: CASSTVLTGANEQFF. The CDR3 bases are TGTGCCAGCAGCACCGTCCTGACGGGGGCTAATGAGCAGTTCTTC.

This clonotype was counted once. The chain couples TRBV19 to TRBJ1-1; D is possibly TRBD1 (6 bases). The CDR3 loop spans 11 amino acids. The V and J ends lost 2 bases and 11 bases respectively, with 9 bases between them. Germline CDR1 reads LNHDA; CDR2 reads SQIVND (reference sequence). CDR3 in amino acids: CASSIMGAAFF. CDR3 DNA: TGTGCCAGTAGTATAATGGGGGCCGCTTTCTTT.

This clonotype appeared a single time. The chain links TRBV6-6 to TRBJ2-4; 7 nucleotides line up with TRBD1. CDR3 length: 15 amino acids. Trimming cost V 5 bases and J 4 bases; bases outside gene matches: 8. The germline gives CDR1 MNHNY, CDR2 SVGAGI (reference sequence). The CDR3 is CASSTGPGGKNIQYF. The CDR3 DNA reads as TGTGCCAGCAGTACGGGGCCAGGGGGAAAAAACATTCAGTACTTC.